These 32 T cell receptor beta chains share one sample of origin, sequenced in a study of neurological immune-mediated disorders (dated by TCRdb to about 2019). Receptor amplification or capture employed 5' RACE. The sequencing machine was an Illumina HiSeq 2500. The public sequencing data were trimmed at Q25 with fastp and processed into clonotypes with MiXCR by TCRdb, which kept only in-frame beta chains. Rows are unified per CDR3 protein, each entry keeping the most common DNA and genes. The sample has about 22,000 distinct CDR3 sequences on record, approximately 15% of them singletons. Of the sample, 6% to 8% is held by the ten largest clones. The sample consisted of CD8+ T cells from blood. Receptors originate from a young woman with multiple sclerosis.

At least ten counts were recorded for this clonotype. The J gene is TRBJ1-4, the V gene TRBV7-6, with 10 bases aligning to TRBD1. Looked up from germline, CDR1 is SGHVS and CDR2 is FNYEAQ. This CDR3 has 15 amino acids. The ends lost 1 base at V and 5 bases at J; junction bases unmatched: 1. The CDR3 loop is CASSLEGQGNEKLFF. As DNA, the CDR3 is TGTGCCAGCAGCTTAGAGGGACAGGGGAATGAAAAACTGTTTTTT.

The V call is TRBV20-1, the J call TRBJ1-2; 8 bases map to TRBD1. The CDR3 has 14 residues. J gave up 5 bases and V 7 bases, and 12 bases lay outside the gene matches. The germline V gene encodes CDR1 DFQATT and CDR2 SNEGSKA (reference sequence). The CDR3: CSGKTGEDLYGYTF. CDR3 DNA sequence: TGCAGTGGAAAGACAGGGGAGGATCTTTATGGCTACACCTTC.

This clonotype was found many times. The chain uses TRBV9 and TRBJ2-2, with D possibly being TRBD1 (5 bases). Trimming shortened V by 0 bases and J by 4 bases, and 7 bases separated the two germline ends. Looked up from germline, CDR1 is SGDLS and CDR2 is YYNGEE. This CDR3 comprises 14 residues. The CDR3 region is CASSVGDSTGELFF. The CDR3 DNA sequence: TGTGCCAGCAGCGTAGGTGACAGCACCGGGGAGCTGTTTTTT.

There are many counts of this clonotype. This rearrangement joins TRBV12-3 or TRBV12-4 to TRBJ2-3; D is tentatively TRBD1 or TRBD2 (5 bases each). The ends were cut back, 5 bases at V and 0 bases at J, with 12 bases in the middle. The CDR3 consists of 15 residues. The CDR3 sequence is CASSPRDRSTDTQYF. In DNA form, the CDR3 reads TGTGCCAGCAGTCCCCGGGACCGAAGCACAGATACGCAGTATTTT.

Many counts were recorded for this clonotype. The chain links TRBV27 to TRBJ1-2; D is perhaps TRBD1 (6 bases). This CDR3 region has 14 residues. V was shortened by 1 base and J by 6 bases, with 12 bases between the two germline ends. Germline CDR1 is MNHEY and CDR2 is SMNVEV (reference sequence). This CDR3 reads CASSLLRGANGYTF. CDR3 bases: TGTGCCAGCAGTTTATTGAGGGGGGCTAATGGCTACACCTTC.

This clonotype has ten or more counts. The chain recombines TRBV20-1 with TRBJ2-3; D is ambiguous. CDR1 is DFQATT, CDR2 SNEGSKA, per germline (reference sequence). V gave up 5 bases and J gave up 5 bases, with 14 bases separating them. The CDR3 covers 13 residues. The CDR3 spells CSADDPNGDTQYF. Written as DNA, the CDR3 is TGCAGTGCTGACGACCCCAACGGAGATACGCAGTATTTT.

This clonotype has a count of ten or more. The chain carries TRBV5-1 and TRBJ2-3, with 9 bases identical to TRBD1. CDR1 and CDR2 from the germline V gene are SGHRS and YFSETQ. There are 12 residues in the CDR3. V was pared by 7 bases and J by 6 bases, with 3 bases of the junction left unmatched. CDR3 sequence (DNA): TGCGCCAGCGGGACAGGGACGGATACGCAGTATTTT. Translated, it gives CASGTGTDTQYF. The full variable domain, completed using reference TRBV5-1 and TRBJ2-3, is KAGVTQTPRYLIKTRGQQVTLSCSPISGHRSVSWYQQTPGQGLQFLFEYFSETQRNKGNFPGRFSGRQFSNSRSEMNVSTLELGDSALYLCASGTGTDTQYFGPGTRLTVL.

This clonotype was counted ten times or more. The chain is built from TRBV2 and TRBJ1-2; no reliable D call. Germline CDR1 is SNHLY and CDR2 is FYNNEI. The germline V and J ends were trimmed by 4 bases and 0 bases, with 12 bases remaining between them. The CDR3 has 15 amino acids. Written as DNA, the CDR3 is TGTGCCAGCAGTGGGGATGGGGTAGCTAACTATGGCTACACCTTC. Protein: CASSGDGVANYGYTF.

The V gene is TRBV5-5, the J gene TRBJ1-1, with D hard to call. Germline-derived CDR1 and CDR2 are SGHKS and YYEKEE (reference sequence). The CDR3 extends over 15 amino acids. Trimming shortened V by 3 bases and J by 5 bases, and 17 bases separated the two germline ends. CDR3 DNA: TGTGCCAGCAGCTCCGGCGATCGGAGTAGGACTGAAGCTTTCTTT. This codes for CASSSGDRSRTEAFF. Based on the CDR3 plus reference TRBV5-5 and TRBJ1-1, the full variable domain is DAGVTQSPTHLIKTRGQQVTLRCSPISGHKSVSWYQQVLGQGPQFIFQYYEKEERGRGNFPDRFSARQFPNYSSELNVNALLLGDSALYLCASSSGDRSRTEAFFGQGTRLTVV.

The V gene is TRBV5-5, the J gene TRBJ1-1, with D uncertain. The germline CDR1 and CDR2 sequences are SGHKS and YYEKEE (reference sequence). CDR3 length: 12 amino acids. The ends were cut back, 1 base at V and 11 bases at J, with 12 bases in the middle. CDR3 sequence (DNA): TGTGCCAGCAGCTTGTCGGTACAGCGGGCTTTCTTT. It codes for CASSLSVQRAFF. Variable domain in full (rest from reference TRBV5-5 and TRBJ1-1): DAGVTQSPTHLIKTRGQQVTLRCSPISGHKSVSWYQQVLGQGPQFIFQYYEKEERGRGNFPDRFSARQFPNYSSELNVNALLLGDSALYLCASSLSVQRAFFGQGTRLTVV.

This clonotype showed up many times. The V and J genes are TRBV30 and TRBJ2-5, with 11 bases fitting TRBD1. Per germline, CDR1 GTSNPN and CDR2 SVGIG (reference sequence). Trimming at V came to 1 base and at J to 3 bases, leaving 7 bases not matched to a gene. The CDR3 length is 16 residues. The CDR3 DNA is TGTGCCTGGAGTGAGCCGGGACAGGGGGTAGAAGAGACCCAGTACTTC. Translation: CAWSEPGQGVEETQYF.

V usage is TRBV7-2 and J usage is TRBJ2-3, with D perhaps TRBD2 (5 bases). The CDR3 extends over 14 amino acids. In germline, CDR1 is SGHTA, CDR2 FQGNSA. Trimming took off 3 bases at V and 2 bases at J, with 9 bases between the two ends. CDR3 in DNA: TGTGCCAGCAGCTTTGCGGGTGACACAGATACGCAGTATTTT. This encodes CASSFAGDTDTQYF.

The CDR3 DNA reads TGCAGTGCTAGAGGCTTGGGCAGGGCCACTGAAGCTTTCTTT. It translates to CSARGLGRATEAFF. The chain recombines TRBV20-1 with TRBJ1-1; D possibly corresponds to TRBD1 (5 bases). In germline, CDR1 is DFQATT, CDR2 SNEGSKA (reference sequence). The CDR3 runs 14 residues. V was clipped by 1 base and J by 4 bases, with 13 bases between them.

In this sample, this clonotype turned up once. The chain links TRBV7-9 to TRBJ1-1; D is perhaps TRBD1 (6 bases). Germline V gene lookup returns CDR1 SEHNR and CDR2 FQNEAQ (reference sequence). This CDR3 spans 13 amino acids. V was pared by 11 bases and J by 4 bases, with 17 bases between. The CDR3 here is CALSGGPGTEAFF. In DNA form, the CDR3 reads TGTGCCCTCAGCGGGGGGCCGGGCACTGAAGCTTTCTTT.

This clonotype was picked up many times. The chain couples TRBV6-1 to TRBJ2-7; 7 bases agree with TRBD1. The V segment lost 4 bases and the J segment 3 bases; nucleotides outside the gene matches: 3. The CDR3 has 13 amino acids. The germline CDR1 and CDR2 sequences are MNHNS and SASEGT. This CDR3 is CASSAGTDYEQYF. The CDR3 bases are TGTGCCAGCAGTGCCGGGACAGACTACGAGCAGTACTTC.

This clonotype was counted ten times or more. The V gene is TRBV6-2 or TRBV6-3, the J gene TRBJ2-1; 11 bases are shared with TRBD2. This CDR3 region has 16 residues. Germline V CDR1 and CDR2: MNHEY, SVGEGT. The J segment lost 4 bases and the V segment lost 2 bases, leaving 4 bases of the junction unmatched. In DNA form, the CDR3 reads TGTGCCAGCAGTTACGATACTAGCGGGGGATACAATGAGCAGTTCTTC. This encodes CASSYDTSGGYNEQFF.

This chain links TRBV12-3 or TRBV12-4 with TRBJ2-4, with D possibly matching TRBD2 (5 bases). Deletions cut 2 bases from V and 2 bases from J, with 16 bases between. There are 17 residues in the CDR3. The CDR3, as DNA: TGTGCCAGCAGTTTAAGAGAGGGATGGTTAACCAAAAACATTCAGTACTTC. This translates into CASSLREGWLTKNIQYF.

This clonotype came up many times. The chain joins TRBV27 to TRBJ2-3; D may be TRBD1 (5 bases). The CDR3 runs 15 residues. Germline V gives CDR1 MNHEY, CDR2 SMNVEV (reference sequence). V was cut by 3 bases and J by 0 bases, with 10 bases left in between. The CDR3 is CASSFGQGSTDTQYF. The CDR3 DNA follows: TGTGCCAGCAGTTTTGGGCAGGGAAGCACAGATACGCAGTATTTT.

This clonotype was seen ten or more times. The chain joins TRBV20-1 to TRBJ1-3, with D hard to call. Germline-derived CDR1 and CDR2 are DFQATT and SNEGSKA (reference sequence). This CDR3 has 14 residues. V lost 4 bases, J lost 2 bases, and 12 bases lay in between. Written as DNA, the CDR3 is TGCAGTGCTATCGGGGTCGGAACTGGAAACACCATATATTTT. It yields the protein CSAIGVGTGNTIYF.

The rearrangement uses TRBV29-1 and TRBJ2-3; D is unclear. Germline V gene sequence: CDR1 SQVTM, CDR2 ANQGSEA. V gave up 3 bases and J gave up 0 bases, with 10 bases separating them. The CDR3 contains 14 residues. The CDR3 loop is CSVDGQTSTDTQYF. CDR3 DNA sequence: TGCAGCGTTGACGGGCAGACTAGCACAGATACGCAGTATTTT.

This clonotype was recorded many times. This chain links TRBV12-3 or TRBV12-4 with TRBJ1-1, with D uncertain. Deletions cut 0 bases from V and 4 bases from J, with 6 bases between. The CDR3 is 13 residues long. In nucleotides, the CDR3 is TGTGCCAGCAGTTTAGCTTGGGGCACTGAAGCTTTCTTT. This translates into CASSLAWGTEAFF.

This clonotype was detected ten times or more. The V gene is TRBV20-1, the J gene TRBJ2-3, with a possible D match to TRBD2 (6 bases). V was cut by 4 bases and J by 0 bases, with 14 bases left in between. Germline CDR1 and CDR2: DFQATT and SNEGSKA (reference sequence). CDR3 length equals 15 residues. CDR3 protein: CSATGGSISTDTQYF. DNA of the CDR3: TGCAGTGCTACCGGGGGATCTATAAGCACAGATACGCAGTATTTT.

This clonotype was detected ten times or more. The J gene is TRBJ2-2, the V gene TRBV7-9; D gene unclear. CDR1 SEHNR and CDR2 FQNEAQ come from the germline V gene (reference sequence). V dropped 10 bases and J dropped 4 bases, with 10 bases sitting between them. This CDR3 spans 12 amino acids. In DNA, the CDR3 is TGTGCCACCGGACGTCCCACCGGGGAGCTGTTTTTT. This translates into CATGRPTGELFF.

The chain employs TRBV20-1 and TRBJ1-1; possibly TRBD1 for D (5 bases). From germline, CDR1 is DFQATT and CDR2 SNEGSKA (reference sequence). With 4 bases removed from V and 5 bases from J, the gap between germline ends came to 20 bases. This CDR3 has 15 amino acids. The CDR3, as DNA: TGCAGTGCTACCGGGACGCCCGGGGGAGGAACTGAAGCTTTCTTT. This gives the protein CSATGTPGGGTEAFF.

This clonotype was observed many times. The CDR3 region is CASSPGGNTEAFF. The CDR3, as DNA: TGTGCCAGCAGCCCAGGTGGGAACACTGAAGCTTTCTTT. The rearrangement uses TRBV6-5 and TRBJ1-1; unclear D gene. Deletions cut 6 bases from V and 1 base from J, with 9 bases between. The CDR3 is 13 amino acids. CDR1 and CDR2 from the germline V gene are MNHEY and SVGAGI.

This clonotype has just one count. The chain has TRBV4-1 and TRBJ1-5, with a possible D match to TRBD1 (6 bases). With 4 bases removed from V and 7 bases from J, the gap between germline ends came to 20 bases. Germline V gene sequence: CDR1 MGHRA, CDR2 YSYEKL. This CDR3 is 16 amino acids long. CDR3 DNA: TGCGCCAGCAGCCCCGAAGGGGGAGGAGGTCGACAGCCCCAGCATTTT. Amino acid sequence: CASSPEGGGGRQPQHF.

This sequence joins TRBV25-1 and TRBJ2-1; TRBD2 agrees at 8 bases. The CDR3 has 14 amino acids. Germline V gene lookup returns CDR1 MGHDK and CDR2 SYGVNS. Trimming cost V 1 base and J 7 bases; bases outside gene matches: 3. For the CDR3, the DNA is TGTGCCAGCAGTGAATTCGGGGGGGGGAATGAGCAGTTCTTC. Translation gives CASSEFGGGNEQFF.

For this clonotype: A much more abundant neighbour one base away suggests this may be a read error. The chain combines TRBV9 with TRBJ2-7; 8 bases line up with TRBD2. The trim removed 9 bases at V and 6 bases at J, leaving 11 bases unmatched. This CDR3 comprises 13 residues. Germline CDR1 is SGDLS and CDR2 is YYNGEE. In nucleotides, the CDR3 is TGTGCCACAAGACAGCGGGAGAAGACCGAGCAGTACGTC. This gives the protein CATRQREKTEQYV.

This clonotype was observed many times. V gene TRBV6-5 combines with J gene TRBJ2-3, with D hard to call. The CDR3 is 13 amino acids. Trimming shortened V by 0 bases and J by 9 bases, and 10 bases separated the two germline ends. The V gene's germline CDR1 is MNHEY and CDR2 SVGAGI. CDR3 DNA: TGTGCCAGCAGTTACTCTCAGTTTTCCACGCAGTATTTT. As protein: CASSYSQFSTQYF.

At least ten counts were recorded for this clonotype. This CDR3 is CASSYAPGTSGNQPQHF. The CDR3 nucleotides read TGTGCCAGCAGCTACGCCCCAGGGACATCTGGCAATCAGCCCCAGCATTTT. This chain links TRBV5-6 with TRBJ1-5; perhaps TRBD1 as D (6 bases). Germline CDR1 is SGHDT and CDR2 is YYEEEE. This CDR3 contains 17 residues. The V end was cut by 3 bases, the J end by 2 bases, with 18 bases between.

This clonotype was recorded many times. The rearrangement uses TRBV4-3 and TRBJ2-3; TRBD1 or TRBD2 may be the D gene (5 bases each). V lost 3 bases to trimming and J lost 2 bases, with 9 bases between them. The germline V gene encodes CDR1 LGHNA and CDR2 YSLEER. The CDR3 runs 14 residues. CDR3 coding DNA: TGCGCCAGCAGCCAGGGGGACGACACAGATACGCAGTATTTT. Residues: CASSQGDDTDTQYF.

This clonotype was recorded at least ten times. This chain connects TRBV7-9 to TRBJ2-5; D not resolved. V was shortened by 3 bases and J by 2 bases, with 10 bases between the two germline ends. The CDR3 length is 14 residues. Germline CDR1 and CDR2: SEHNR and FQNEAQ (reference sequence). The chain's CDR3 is CASSFFQVQETQYF. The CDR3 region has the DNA TGTGCCAGCAGCTTCTTTCAAGTTCAAGAGACCCAGTACTTC.